The text below deals with one T cell receptor beta chain. The specificity of this receptor is unknown. Base qualities are not recorded, but no much larger clone differs from it by a single base. Ficoll-Paque density gradient centrifugation was the method used to isolate PBMCs. The data belong to a study of T-cell memory formation after mild COVID-19 (dated by TCRdb to the early 2020s). Concerning the study at large: TCR sequence clusters from the two donors were found to be largely donor specific. Two young, previously healthy adult volunteers, one female and one male, were included in the cohort. Longitudinal TCRalpha and TCRbeta repertoire sequencing tracked T-cell clones expanding and contracting after mild COVID-19 in a couple of donors.

The paper's findings and limits, for the study overall: SARS-CoV-2 specificity was not confirmed for the second-wave clones peaking on day 37. Only a couple of mild cases were covered in the study, and larger cohorts including severe cases with pre-infection samples were considered necessary. Balanced CD4/CD8 phenotypes were observed for clones contracting from day 15 to 85, whereas a bias towards CD4+ was observed for a second wave of clones expanding from day 15 to 37. Contracting CD4+ clones turned up mainly in the CM and EM memory subsets, whereas EMRA was where CD8+ clones were enriched. Some responding clones were detected in pre-infection memory, suggesting pre-existing cross-reactive memory T cells joined the SARS-CoV-2 response.

Sequencing took place on an Illumina NovaSeq 6000. cDNA libraries for TCRalpha and TCRbeta were prepared by 5'RACE using constant-segment primers, with sample barcodes and unique molecular identifiers added. Trizol reagent was used to extract RNA from every sample. The libraries were amplified in two PCR steps, and the second step added a second sample barcode and Illumina TruSeq adapters. Libraries were sequenced on an Illumina NovaSeq with 2 x 150 bp paired-end reads. Per the source publication's procedure: Reads were demultiplexed and collapsed into UMI-guided consensus sequences with migec v1.2.7. Using mixcr v2.1.11, UMI consensuses were aligned to TRA and TRB V and J templates and then assembled into clonotypes. Expanded or contracted clonotypes were those called significant by both edgeR and NoisET, with noise models trained on biological replicates. For edgeR calls, a false discovery rate-adjusted p below 0.01 and a log2 fold-change threshold of 1 were applied. As an exploratory analysis of dynamics, max-normalized trajectories of the 1000 most abundant clonotypes were examined by PCA with hierarchical clustering. Separately sequenced CD4+ and CD8+ repertoires were used to assign the CD4 or CD8 phenotype of responding clones. Using fastp trimming at Q25 and MiXCR clonotype assembly, TCRdb reanalyzed the public sequencing data and kept in-frame beta chains. Each CDR3 protein gets just one entry, which takes the most common genes and DNA from the rows behind it. It is TCRdb's table, rather than the study itself, that gives the V and J calls and clone size. This sample comprises 170,000 or so distinct CDR3 sequences, over 20% of them detected only once. Of the sample, under 25% falls within the top ten clones.

The specimen sequenced was PBMCs or a T cell subset sorted from them (not recorded which). The sequence came from an adult woman who had mild COVID-19 (a few samples of this study predate the infection). The sample titles of this study are shuffled in the database, so cell type and time point are left out; the donor was told from shared clones.

The CDR3: CASSVNPRDKLSSYEQYF. The nucleotide sequence is given as TGTGCCAGCAGCGTAAATCCCAGGGACAAACTAAGCTCCTACGAGCAGTACTTC. The V and J segments used are TRBV9 and TRBJ2-7; matching of 6 bases hints at TRBD1 as the D gene. The germline V gene specifies SGDLS as CDR1 and YYNGEE as CDR2. V loses 1 base of germline sequence and J loses 0 bases, and the interval between the two ends is 20 bases. The CDR3 covers 18 residues, taking in both the cysteine and the phenylalanine. This entry keeps only the CDR3 DNA: 54 bases, framed from base 1.